This paragraph reports one T cell receptor beta chain. Antigen specificity is unknown. This sample was taken from a study of T-cell memory formation after mild COVID-19. In the study overall: Largely donor-specific TCR clusters were found. Study-wide points: Contracting clones from day 15 to 85 had balanced CD4/CD8; later expanders favoured CD4+. Whether second-wave clones peaking at day 37 were SARS-CoV-2 specific went unconfirmed.

TCR alpha and TCR beta cDNA libraries carrying sample barcodes and UMIs came from 5'RACE with constant-segment primers. TCRdb fed the 5' RACE reads into MiXCR, producing one record per CDR3 protein. The top ten clones hold 13% to 15% of a sample with 150,000 or so distinct CDR3 sequences, roughly 15% of them seen once. Germline values: CDR1 MGHRA, CDR2 YSYEKL. The ends lost 1 base at V and 7 bases at J; junction bases unmatched: 1. The CDR3 runs to 13 residues. The clonotype comes from an adult woman who had mild COVID-19 (a few samples of this study predate the infection). Cell type and time point are not known. Sequencing used PBMCs or a T cell subset sorted from them (not recorded which). The chain joins TRBV4-1 to TRBJ2-7; 10 bases fit TRBD2. CDR3 sequence: CASSQATSGEQYF. As DNA, the CDR3 is TGCGCCAGCAGCCAAGCGACTAGCGGGGAGCAGTACTTC.